One sample yielded the 29 T cell receptor beta chains listed below, sequenced in a study of cytomegalovirus exposure and HLA in healthy donors (dated by TCRdb to about 2017). The receptor library was made with the immunoSEQ multiplex PCR assay. For the multiplex PCR, a mixture combining 60 forward primers for TCR Vbeta segments and 13 reverse primers for TCR Jbeta segments was used. In TCRdb, the immuneACCESS table is reduced to in-frame sequences with V and J assigned. These tables do not hold every clone; where another copy was compared, an unresolved V gene accounts for under half, and the others remain unexplained. This sample lists approximately 150,000 clones; roughly 80% were detected once. The ten largest clones represent roughly 4% of the sample. The specimen was PBMCs. All receptors derive from a human donor in good health.

This clone was observed a handful of times. The rearrangement uses TRBV4-3 and TRBJ2-1; 10 bases are a match to TRBD2. The CDR3 covers 17 residues. Per the germline V gene, CDR1 is LGHNA and CDR2 is YSLEER. J gave up 7 bases and V 2 bases, and 11 bases lay outside the gene matches. The CDR3 spells CASSQSPSGRAGNEQFF. Written as DNA, the CDR3 is TGCGCCAGCAGCCAATCCCCGAGCGGGAGGGCCGGGAATGAGCAGTTCTTC.

The chain uses TRBV2 and TRBJ1-6, with TRBD1 matching over 7 bases. The CDR3 extends over 19 amino acids. V lost 7 bases and J lost 0; bases outside the gene matches: 15. Germline V gene lookup returns CDR1 SNHLY and CDR2 FYNNEI. Here the CDR3 reads CASTIGVRGPSSYNSPLHF. The CDR3 DNA reads TGTGCCAGCACGATAGGGGTAAGGGGGCCTAGCTCCTATAATTCACCCCTCCACTTT.

J is TRBJ2-2 and V is TRBV9; 8 bases are shared with TRBD1. After removal of 0 bases from V and 6 bases from J, the junction contained 4 bases not matched to a gene. CDR1 SGDLS and CDR2 YYNGEE come from the germline V gene. CDR3 size: 15 residues. CDR3 amino acids: CASSVVAGGSGELFF. CDR3 DNA: TGTGCCAGCAGCGTAGTGGCAGGGGGCTCCGGGGAGCTGTTTTTT.

This clone was counted only a few times. The chain recombines TRBV11-3 with TRBJ2-1, with 8 bases aligning to TRBD2. CDR1 is SGHNT and CDR2 is YENEEA in the germline V gene. The CDR3 contains 15 residues. Trimming cost V 2 bases and J 6 bases; bases outside gene matches: 6. The CDR3, as DNA: TGTGCCAGCAGCTTATACGGGGGGGAGGTCAATGAGCAGTTCTTC. Protein: CASSLYGGEVNEQFF.

The genes are TRBV27 and TRBJ2-7; maybe TRBD1 (6 bases). V was clipped by 3 bases and J by 3 bases, with 12 bases between them. There are 14 residues in the CDR3. CDR1 MNHEY and CDR2 SMNVEV come from the germline V gene (reference sequence). DNA for the CDR3: TGTGCCAGCAGTTTGAGTCAGGGGAGCTACGAGCAGTACTTC. As protein: CASSLSQGSYEQYF.

The gene calls are TRBV7-8 and TRBJ1-2; possible D gene TRBD1, 6 bases. CDR1 and CDR2 from the germline V gene are SGHVS and FQNEAQ. V was shortened by 5 bases and J by 0 bases, with 13 bases between the two germline ends. The CDR3 sequence is 15 residues long. The CDR3 region is CASSPRRTANYGYTF. CDR3 bases: TGTGCCAGCAGCCCGCGACGGACAGCTAACTATGGCTACACCTTC.

This clone has only a few counts. This chain joins TRBV28 and TRBJ1-5; 7 nucleotides align to TRBD1. CDR3 length equals 14 residues. Trimming cost V 6 bases and J 0 bases; bases outside gene matches: 2. Germline V lookup: CDR1 MDHEN, CDR2 SYDVKM. The CDR3: CASRHRGSNQPQHF. The CDR3 DNA reads TGTGCCAGCAGGCACAGGGGTAGCAATCAGCCCCAGCATTTT. The variable domain in full, completed from reference TRBV28 and TRBJ1-5, reads DVKVTQSSRYLVKRTGEKVFLECVQDMDHENMFWYRQDPGLGLRLIYFSYDVKMKEKGDIPEGYSVSREKKERFSLILESASTNQTSMYLCASRHRGSNQPQHFGDGTRLSIL.

This clone was picked up one time. The chain combines TRBV5-8 with TRBJ1-5; D ambiguous. V dropped 0 bases and J dropped 0 bases, with 13 bases sitting between them. The CDR3 runs 17 residues. Germline CDR1 SGHTS, CDR2 YDEGEE. In DNA form, the CDR3 reads TGTGCCAGCAGCTTGGCCATGCAGACATATAGCAATCAGCCCCAGCATTTT. It specifies CASSLAMQTYSNQPQHF.

The chain is built from TRBV5-5 and TRBJ2-2; 9 bases map to TRBD1. CDR3 length: 17 residues. Unmatched junction bases numbered 13, after V lost 4 bases and J lost 6 bases. Germline V gives CDR1 SGHKS, CDR2 YYEKEE (reference sequence). CDR3 sequence: CASSGSLGTGTPGELFF. CDR3 sequence (DNA): TGTGCCAGCAGCGGATCTCTAGGGACAGGGACTCCCGGGGAGCTGTTTTTT.

This clone has just a few counts. The J gene is TRBJ1-1, the V gene TRBV2; the D gene is possibly TRBD1 (6 bases). The germline V gene has CDR1 SNHLY and CDR2 FYNNEI. V lost 5 bases to trimming and J lost 0 bases, with 10 bases between them. The CDR3 loop spans 14 amino acids. The CDR3 bases are TGTGCCAGCAGTTACAGGGTATTGAACACTGAAGCTTTCTTT. Translation gives CASSYRVLNTEAFF. Using reference TRBV2 and TRBJ1-1 for the parts outside the CDR3, the full variable domain is EPEVTQTPSHQVTQMGQEVILRCVPISNHLYFYWYRQILGQKVEFLVSFYNNEISEKSEIFDDQFSVERPDGSNFTLKIRSTKLEDSAMYFCASSYRVLNTEAFFGQGTRLTVV.

The rearrangement uses TRBV10-3 and TRBJ2-1, with TRBD1 as a possible D gene (5 bases). This CDR3 spans 11 amino acids. The germline V gene encodes CDR1 ENHRY and CDR2 SYGVKD. V lost 8 bases, J lost 6 bases, and 8 bases lay in between. CDR3 sequence reads: CAIGRGNEQFF. The CDR3 DNA sequence: TGTGCCATCGGAAGGGGCAATGAGCAGTTCTTC.

This chain uses TRBV4-3 with TRBJ2-2, with D uncertain. The CDR3 is 15 amino acids. CDR1 is LGHNA and CDR2 is YSLEER in the germline V gene. V was shortened by 0 bases and J by 3 bases, with 8 bases between the two germline ends. In DNA, the CDR3 is TGCGCCAGCAGCCAAGAGGGCTCCTACACCGGGGAGCTGTTTTTT. It specifies CASSQEGSYTGELFF.

V and J are TRBV5-1 and TRBJ2-7; D unclear. CDR1 is SGHRS, CDR2 YFSETQ, per germline. Trimming stripped 7 bases from V and 0 bases from J, with 14 bases between. The CDR3 has 14 residues. This CDR3 is CASAFGGPSYEQYF. CDR3 sequence (DNA): TGCGCCAGCGCCTTTGGCGGTCCCTCCTACGAGCAGTACTTC.

The rearrangement joins TRBV7-8 to TRBJ2-7; weak D call: TRBD2 (5 bases). Per germline, CDR1 SGHVS and CDR2 FQNEAQ. Trimming took off 5 bases at V and 2 bases at J, with 16 bases between the two ends. The CDR3 covers 15 residues. The CDR3 coding sequence is TGTGCCAGCAGCCTCCCGGCCTCTAGCACCTACGAGCAGTACTTC. Translation: CASSLPASSTYEQYF.

The rearrangement links TRBV5-1 to TRBJ2-5; the D gene is possibly TRBD1 (5 bases). CDR1 is SGHRS and CDR2 is YFSETQ in the germline V gene. The CDR3 has 14 amino acids. V lost 0 bases to trimming and J lost 11 bases, with 17 bases between them. This CDR3 is CASSLDQGGCTQYF. For the CDR3, the DNA is TGCGCCAGCAGCTTGGACCAGGGCGGATGTACACAGTACTTC. The complete variable domain, with remaining parts taken from reference TRBV5-1 and TRBJ2-5, reads KAGVTQTPRYLIKTRGQQVTLSCSPISGHRSVSWYQQTPGQGLQFLFEYFSETQRNKGNFPGRFSGRQFSNSRSEMNVSTLELGDSALYLCASSLDQGGCTQYFGPGTRLLVL.

This CDR3 is CATSIWFSGRQQFF. As DNA, the CDR3 is TGTGCCACCAGCATCTGGTTCAGCGGGCGGCAGCAGTTCTTC. V gene TRBV15 combines with J gene TRBJ2-1; tentative D call: TRBD2 (6 bases). Trimming pared 4 bases from V and 11 bases from J, leaving 18 bases between. This CDR3 is built from 14 residues. From germline, CDR1 is LNHNV and CDR2 YYDKDF (reference sequence).

The chain has TRBV7-9 and TRBJ2-1, with 11 bases lining up with TRBD2. Germline V gene data show CDR1 as SEHNR and CDR2 as FQNEAQ (reference sequence). V lost 5 bases and J lost 6; bases outside the gene matches: 9. There are 16 residues in the CDR3. CDR3 sequence (DNA): TGTGCCAGCAGCCCCCCAGGCCTAGCGGGAGGCAATGAGCAGTTCTTC. Its protein product is CASSPPGLAGGNEQFF.

This chain uses TRBV29-1 with TRBJ2-2; D is perhaps TRBD2 (5 bases). Germline-derived CDR1 and CDR2 are SQVTM and ANQGSEA. The V end was cut by 5 bases, the J end by 5 bases, with 12 bases between. The CDR3 has 13 amino acids. The CDR3 DNA sequence: TGCAGCGTTATCATAGGAGGAACCGGGGAGCTGTTTTTT. Its translation: CSVIIGGTGELFF.

The chain combines TRBV5-6 with TRBJ2-7, with D tentatively TRBD1 (6 bases). The CDR3 is 14 residues long. Trimming stripped 2 bases from V and 5 bases from J, with 14 bases between. The V gene's germline CDR1 is SGHDT and CDR2 YYEEEE. The CDR3 loop reads CASSFNREVDEQYF. The CDR3 DNA reads TGTGCCAGCAGCTTCAACAGGGAAGTGGACGAGCAGTACTTC.

V usage is TRBV5-1 and J usage is TRBJ2-1; 11 nucleotides agree with TRBD2. V trimming: 3 bases; J trimming: 2 bases; junction bases outside the gene matches: 4. Germline assignment: CDR1 SGHRS and CDR2 YFSETQ. The CDR3 is 16 residues long. The CDR3 nucleotides are TGCGCCAGCAGCTCTATTAGCGGGAGGGCCTACAATGAGCAGTTCTTC. Translated, it gives CASSSISGRAYNEQFF.

The chain couples TRBV19 to TRBJ1-5; the D gene is possibly TRBD1 (6 bases). From germline, CDR1 is LNHDA and CDR2 SQIVND (reference sequence). The CDR3 spans 15 residues. V shed 2 bases and J shed 7 bases, with 15 bases lying between them. As DNA, the CDR3 is TGTGCCAGTAGTATAAGTGCAGGGGTCATGCAGCCCCAGCATTTT. Protein: CASSISAGVMQPQHF.

DNA for the CDR3: TGTGCCAGCAGCTTAGTCGCTAGCGGTGGTAGGGGTGTGACCTACGAGCAGTACTTC. Residues: CASSLVASGGRGVTYEQYF. The gene calls are TRBV7-8 and TRBJ2-7; 7 bases line up with TRBD2. Trimming cost V 1 base and J 2 bases; bases outside gene matches: 17. The germline gives CDR1 SGHVS, CDR2 FQNEAQ. The CDR3 totals 19 residues.

This sequence joins TRBV10-1 and TRBJ1-1; D is unclear. V was pared by 1 base and J by 0 bases, with 6 bases between. The CDR3 contains 14 residues. CDR1 is WNHNN, CDR2 SYGVQD, per germline (reference sequence). CDR3 loop: CASSELRVNTEAFF. The CDR3 coding sequence is TGCGCCAGCAGTGAGTTGAGGGTGAACACTGAAGCTTTCTTT.

This sequence joins TRBV2 and TRBJ1-1; D is ambiguous. Trimming removed 8 bases from V and 0 bases from J, with 10 bases in between. Germline values: CDR1 SNHLY, CDR2 FYNNEI. This CDR3 spans 13 amino acids. This CDR3 reads CASRDNMNTEAFF. The CDR3 coding sequence is TGTGCCAGCCGGGATAACATGAACACTGAAGCTTTCTTT.

The chain uses TRBV29-1 and TRBJ1-1, with 9 bases lining up with TRBD1. Looked up from germline, CDR1 is SQVTM and CDR2 is ANQGSEA. V lost 0 bases and J lost 8; bases outside the gene matches: 13. This CDR3 spans 16 amino acids. CDR3: CSVEDFLAGQGPEAFF. The CDR3 DNA follows: TGCAGCGTTGAAGACTTCCTCGCGGGACAGGGCCCCGAAGCTTTCTTT.

The chain carries TRBV6-5 and TRBJ1-2; possibly TRBD1 for D (5 bases). CDR1 is MNHEY and CDR2 is SVGAGI in the germline V gene. The CDR3 covers 13 residues. Trimming shortened V by 6 bases and J by 4 bases, and 12 bases separated the two germline ends. The CDR3 loop is CASSRAGVYGYTF. CDR3 bases: TGTGCCAGCAGCAGGGCTGGAGTCTATGGCTACACCTTC.

The J gene is TRBJ2-7, the V gene TRBV6-1, with a weak D call TRBD1 (5 bases). The CDR3 is 15 residues long. The V and J ends lost 6 bases and 2 bases respectively, with 17 bases between them. Germline assignment: CDR1 MNHNS and CDR2 SASEGT. CDR3 coding DNA: TGTGCCAGCAGGATTTTGCAGGGCCCGCCCTACGAGCAGTACTTC. Translation: CASRILQGPPYEQYF.

This sequence joins TRBV18 and TRBJ1-5; 7 positions agree with TRBD1. This CDR3 region has 19 residues. Germline assignment: CDR1 KGHSH and CDR2 LQKENI. With 0 bases clipped from V and 3 bases from J, the junction kept 14 bases outside the gene matches. CDR3 protein: CASSPPVAQGGLVNQPQHF. DNA for the CDR3: TGTGCCAGCTCACCACCGGTGGCTCAGGGGGGTTTGGTCAATCAGCCCCAGCATTTT.

The rearrangement links TRBV9 to TRBJ1-6; unclear D gene. Germline assignment: CDR1 SGDLS and CDR2 YYNGEE. There are 12 residues in the CDR3. Trimming took 3 bases from V and 7 from J, leaving 5 bases between them. The CDR3 loop is CASSGPNSPLHF. The CDR3 DNA sequence: TGTGCCAGCAGCGGGCCGAATTCACCCCTCCACTTT.